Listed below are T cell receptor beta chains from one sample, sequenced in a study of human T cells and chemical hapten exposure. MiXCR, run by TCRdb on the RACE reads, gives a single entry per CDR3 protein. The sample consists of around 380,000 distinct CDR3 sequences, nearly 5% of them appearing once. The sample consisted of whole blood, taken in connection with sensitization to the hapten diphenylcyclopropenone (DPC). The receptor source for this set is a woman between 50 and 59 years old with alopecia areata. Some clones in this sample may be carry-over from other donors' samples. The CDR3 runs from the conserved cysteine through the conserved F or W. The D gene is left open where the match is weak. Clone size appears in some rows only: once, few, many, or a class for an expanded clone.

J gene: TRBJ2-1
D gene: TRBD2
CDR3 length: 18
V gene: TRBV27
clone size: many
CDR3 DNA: TGTGCCAGCAGTTTACTTCGCTCGACTAGCGGGAGGGGGGGTGAGCAGTTCTTC
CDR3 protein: CASSLLRSTSGRGGEQFF

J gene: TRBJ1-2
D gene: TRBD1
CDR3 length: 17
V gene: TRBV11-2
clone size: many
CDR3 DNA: TGTGCCAGCAGCTCCATATCCCGGGACAGGGACCACTATGGCTACACCTTC
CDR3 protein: CASSSISRDRDHYGYTF

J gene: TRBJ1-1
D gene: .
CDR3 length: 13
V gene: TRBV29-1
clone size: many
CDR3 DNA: TGCAGCGTAGAAAAAAAACTGCGGGTTGAAGCTTTCTTT
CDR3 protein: CSVEKKLRVEAFF

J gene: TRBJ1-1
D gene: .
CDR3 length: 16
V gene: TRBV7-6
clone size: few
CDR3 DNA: TGTGCCACCACTGCCAGATCGCAAGCTATGAACACTGAAGCTTTCTTT
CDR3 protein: CATTARSQAMNTEAFF

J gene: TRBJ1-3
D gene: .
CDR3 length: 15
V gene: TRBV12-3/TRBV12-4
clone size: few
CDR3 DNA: TGTGCCAGCAGTTTGGTAGGGGGTGCAAGAAACACCATATATTTT
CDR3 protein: CASSLVGGARNTIYF

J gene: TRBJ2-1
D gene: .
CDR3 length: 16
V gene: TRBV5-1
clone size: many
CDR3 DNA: TGCGCCAGCAGCCTGCAGGGAGGCACCGAGTACAATGAGCAGTTCTTC
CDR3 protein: CASSLQGGTEYNEQFF

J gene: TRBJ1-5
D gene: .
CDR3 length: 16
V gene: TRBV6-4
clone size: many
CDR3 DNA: TGTGCCAGCAGTGACCTTAACGACACGGGCAATCAGCCCCAGCATTTT
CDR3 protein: CASSDLNDTGNQPQHF

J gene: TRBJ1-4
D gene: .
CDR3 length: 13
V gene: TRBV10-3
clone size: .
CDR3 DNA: TGTGCCATCAGTGAAGCCAGGGGTGAAAAACTGTTTTTT
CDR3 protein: CAISEARGEKLFF

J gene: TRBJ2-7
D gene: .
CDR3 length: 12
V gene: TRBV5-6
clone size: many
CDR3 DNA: TGTGCCAGCAGCCTACCCGATAGCGAGCAGTACTTC
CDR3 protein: CASSLPDSEQYF

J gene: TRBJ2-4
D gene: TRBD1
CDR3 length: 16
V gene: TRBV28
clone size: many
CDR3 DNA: TGTGCCAGCACTCAAAGGGACAGGGGGGAGGAAAACATTCAGTACTTC
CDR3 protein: CASTQRDRGEENIQYF

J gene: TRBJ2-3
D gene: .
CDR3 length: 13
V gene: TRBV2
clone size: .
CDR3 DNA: TGTGCCACCGAGGTTCGTCCCCCAGATACGCAGTATTTT
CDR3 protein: CATEVRPPDTQYF

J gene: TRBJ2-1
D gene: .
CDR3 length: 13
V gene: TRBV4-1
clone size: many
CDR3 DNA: TGCGCCAGCAGCCAAGAACAGTACAATGAGCAGTTCTTC
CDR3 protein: CASSQEQYNEQFF

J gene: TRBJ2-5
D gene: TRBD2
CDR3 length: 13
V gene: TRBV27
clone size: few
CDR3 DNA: TGTGCCAGCAGTTTAGCCGGGGAGGGGACCCAGTACTTC
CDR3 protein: CASSLAGEGTQYF

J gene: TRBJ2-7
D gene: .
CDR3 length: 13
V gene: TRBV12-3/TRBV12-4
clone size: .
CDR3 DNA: TGTGCCAGCCGGCGTGCAGGGTCGGGCGAGCAGTACTTC
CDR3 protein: CASRRAGSGEQYF

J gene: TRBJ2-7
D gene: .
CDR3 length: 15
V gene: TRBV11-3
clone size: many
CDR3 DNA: TGTGCCAGCAGCCCCCGACCAGGGCGGTGGGACGAGCAGTACTTC
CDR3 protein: CASSPRPGRWDEQYF

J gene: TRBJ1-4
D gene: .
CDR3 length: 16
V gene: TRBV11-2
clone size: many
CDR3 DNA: TGTGCCAGCAGCTCGCAGACCGGGACATTCTGGGAAAAACTGTTTTTT
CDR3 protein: CASSSQTGTFWEKLFF

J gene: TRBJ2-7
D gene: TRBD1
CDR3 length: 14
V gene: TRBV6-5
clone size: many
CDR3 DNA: TGTGCCAGCAGTTACTATAACAGGGGGTGGGAGCAGTACTTC
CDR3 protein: CASSYYNRGWEQYF

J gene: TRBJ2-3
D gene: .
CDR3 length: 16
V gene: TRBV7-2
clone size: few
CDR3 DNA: TGTGCCAGCAGCTCCCCCGAACGGACGGTAACAGATACGCAGTATTTT
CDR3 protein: CASSSPERTVTDTQYF

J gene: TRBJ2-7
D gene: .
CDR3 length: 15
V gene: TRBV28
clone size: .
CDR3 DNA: TGTGCCAGCAGCCCAGGGGAGGGGGCACACTACGAGCAGTACTTC
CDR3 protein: CASSPGEGAHYEQYF

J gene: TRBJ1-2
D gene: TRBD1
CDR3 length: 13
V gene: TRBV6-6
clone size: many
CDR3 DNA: TGTGCCAGCAGTTCCGGGACAGGGGATGGCTACACCTTC
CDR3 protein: CASSSGTGDGYTF

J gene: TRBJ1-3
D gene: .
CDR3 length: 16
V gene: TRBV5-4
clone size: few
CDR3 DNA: TGTGCCAGCAGCTTGGCTGGGACCCACTCTGGAAACACCATATATTTT
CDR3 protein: CASSLAGTHSGNTIYF

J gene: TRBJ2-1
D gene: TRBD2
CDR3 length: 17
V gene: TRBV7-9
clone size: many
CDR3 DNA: TGTGCCAGCAGCTTAGGGGGACTAGCGGGAAACTACAATGAGCAGTTCTTC
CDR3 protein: CASSLGGLAGNYNEQFF

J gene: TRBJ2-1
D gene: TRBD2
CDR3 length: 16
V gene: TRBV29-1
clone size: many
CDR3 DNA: TGCAGCGTTCTGGGACTAGCGGGGGCACCATCCAATGAGCAGTTCTTC
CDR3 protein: CSVLGLAGAPSNEQFF

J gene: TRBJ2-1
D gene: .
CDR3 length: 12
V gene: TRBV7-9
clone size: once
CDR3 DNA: TGTGCCAGCAGCCAGGAAGGGGATGAGAAGTTCTTC
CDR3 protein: CASSQEGDEKFF

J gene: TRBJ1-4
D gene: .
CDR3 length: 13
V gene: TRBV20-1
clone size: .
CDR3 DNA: TGCAGTGCCCGTTATTGGGGCACGGAAAAACTGTTTTTT
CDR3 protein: CSARYWGTEKLFF

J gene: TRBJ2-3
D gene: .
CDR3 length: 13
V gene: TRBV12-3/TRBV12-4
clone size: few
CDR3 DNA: TGTGCCAGCAGTCCACGTATTGCAGATACGCAGTATTTT
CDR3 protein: CASSPRIADTQYF

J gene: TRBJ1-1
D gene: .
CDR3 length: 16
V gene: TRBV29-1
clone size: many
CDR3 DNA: TGCAGCGTTGAAGGGACTCCGGAGGGATTGAACACTGAAGCTTTCTTT
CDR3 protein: CSVEGTPEGLNTEAFF

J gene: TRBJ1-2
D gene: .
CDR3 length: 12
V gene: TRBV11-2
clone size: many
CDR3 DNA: TGTGCCAGCAGCTTACCGGACTATGGCTACACCTTC
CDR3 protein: CASSLPDYGYTF

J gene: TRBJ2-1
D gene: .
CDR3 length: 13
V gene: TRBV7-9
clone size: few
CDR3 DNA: TGTGCCAGCAGCTTTGGCGGTAAAAATGAGCAGTTCTTC
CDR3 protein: CASSFGGKNEQFF

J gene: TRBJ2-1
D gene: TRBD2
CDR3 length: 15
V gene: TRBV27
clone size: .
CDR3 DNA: TGTGCCAGCAGTTTAGGGACTAGCGAGGGCAATGAGCAGTTCTTC
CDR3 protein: CASSLGTSEGNEQFF

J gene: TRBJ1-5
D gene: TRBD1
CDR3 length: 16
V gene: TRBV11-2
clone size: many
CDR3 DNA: TGTGCCAGCAGCTTTGGGACAGGGATCGACAATCAGCCCCAGCATTTT
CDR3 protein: CASSFGTGIDNQPQHF

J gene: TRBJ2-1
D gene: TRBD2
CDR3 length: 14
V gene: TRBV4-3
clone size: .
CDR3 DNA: TGCGCCAGCAGCCGGGGACTAGAGGTAGATGAGCAGTTCTTC
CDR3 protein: CASSRGLEVDEQFF

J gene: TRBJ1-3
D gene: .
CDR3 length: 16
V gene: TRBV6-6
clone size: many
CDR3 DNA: TGTGCCAGCAGTTACCCTCAGGGTACCTCTGGAAACACCATATATTTT
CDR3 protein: CASSYPQGTSGNTIYF

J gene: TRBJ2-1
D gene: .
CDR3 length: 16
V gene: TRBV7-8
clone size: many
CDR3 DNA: TGTGCCAGCAGCTTAAGAGCTGTCAGCTCCTACAATGAGCAGTTCTTC
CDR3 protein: CASSLRAVSSYNEQFF

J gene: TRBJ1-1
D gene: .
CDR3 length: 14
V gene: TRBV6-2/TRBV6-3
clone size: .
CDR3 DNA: TGTGCCAGCACCTCCCCGGGACATAGGACTGAAGCTTTCTTT
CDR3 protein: CASTSPGHRTEAFF

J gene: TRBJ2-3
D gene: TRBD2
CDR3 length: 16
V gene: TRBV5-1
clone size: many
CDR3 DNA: TGCGCCAGCAGGCCGGGACTAGCGGGAGCAACAGATACGCAGTATTTT
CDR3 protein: CASRPGLAGATDTQYF

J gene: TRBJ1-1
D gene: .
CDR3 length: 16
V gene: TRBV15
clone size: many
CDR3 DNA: TGTGCCACCAGCAGAGATCCAGTTGGCAGGGACACTGAAGCTTTCTTT
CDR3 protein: CATSRDPVGRDTEAFF

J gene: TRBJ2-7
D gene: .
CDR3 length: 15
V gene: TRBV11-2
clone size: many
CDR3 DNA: TGTGCCAGCAGCCCCCGACCGCAGCCCACCTACGAGCAGTACTTC
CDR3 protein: CASSPRPQPTYEQYF

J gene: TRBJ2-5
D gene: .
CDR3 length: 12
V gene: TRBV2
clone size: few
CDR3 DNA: TGTGCCAGCAGTGATCTGCTGGAGACCCAGTACTTC
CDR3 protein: CASSDLLETQYF

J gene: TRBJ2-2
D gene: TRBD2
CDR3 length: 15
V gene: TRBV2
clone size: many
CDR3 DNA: TGTGCCAGCAGTGCGCTAGCGGGGAACACCGGGGAGCTGTTTTTT
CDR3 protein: CASSALAGNTGELFF

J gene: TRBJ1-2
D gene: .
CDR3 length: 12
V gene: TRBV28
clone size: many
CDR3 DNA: TGTGCCAGCGTTGATTCTAACTATGGCTACACCTTC
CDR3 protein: CASVDSNYGYTF

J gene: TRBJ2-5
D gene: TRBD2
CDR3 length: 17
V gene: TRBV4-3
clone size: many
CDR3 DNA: TGCGCCAGCAGCCAAGCACTGCCCGGGAGGGCCCCAGAGACCCAGTACTTC
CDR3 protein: CASSQALPGRAPETQYF

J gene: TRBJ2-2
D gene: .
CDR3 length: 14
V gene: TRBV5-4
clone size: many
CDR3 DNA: TGTGCCAGCAGGGATTTCCAGAACACCGGGGAGCTGTTTTTT
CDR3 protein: CASRDFQNTGELFF

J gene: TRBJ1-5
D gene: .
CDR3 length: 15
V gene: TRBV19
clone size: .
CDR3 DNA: TGTGCCAGTAGTATAGATCTAGGGGGTAACCAGCCCCAGCATTTT
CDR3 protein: CASSIDLGGNQPQHF

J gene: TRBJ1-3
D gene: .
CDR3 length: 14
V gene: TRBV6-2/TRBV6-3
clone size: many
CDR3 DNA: TGTGCCAGCAGTCTCGACAGCTCTGGAAACACCATATATTTT
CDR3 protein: CASSLDSSGNTIYF